The sample holds a few counts of the clone carrying this T cell receptor (beta chain). Antigen specificity is unknown. CDR1 is SGHTA and CDR2 is FQGNSA in the germline V gene. The CDR3 contains 12 residues. Trimming stripped 3 bases from V and 9 bases from J, with 9 bases between. These data belong to a study of beta chain features in type 1 diabetes. The investigators reverse transcribed all of the isolated RNA, so they sequenced expressed TCRB transcripts. Generated by immunoSEQ multiplex PCR, the TCRdb table keeps only in-frame clones and is missing some. The table has approximately 170,000 clones, roughly 8% seen once. Via CD45RO/CCR7/CD25/CD127/CD95/CD27, cells of the CD4+ naive, central memory, regulatory and stem cell-like memory subsets were sorted. Study results and caveats: Moderately but significantly shorter TCRB CDR3s were found in Type 1 diabetes patients in all four CD4+ subsets. Insertion counts at VDJ junctions were lower in type 1 diabetes patients, who also showed more deletions there. Sequencing used cDNA, and cells with high TCR expression could therefore be over-represented.

The receptor's source is a man between 18 and 35 years old with type 1 diabetes. The chain links TRBV7-2 to TRBJ2-1; D unresolved. The specimen sequenced was central memory CD4+ T cells from blood. The CDR3 loop reads CASSFPVGEQFF. The CDR3 nucleotides are TGTGCCAGCAGCTTCCCGGTTGGTGAGCAGTTCTTC.